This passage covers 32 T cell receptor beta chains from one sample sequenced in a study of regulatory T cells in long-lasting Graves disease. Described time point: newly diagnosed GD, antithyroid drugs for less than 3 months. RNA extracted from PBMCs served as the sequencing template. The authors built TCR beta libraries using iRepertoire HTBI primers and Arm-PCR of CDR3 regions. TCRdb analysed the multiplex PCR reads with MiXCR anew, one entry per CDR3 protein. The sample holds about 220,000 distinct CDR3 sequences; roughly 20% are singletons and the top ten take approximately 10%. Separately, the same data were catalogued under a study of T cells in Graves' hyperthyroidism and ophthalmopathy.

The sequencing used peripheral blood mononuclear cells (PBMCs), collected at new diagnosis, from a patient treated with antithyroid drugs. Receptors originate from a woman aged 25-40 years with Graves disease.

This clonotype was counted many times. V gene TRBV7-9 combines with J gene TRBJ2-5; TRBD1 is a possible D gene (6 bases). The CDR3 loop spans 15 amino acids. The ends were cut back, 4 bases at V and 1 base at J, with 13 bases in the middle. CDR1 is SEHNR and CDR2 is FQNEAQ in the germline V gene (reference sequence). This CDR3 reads CASSSLQGGQETQYF. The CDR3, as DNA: TGTGCCAGCAGCTCCCTACAAGGGGGCCAAGAGACCCAGTACTTC. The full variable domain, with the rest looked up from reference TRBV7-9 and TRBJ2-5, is DTGVSQNPRHKITKRGQNVTFRCDPISEHNRLYWYRQTLGQGPEFLTYFQNEAQLEKSRLLSDRFSAERPKGSFSTLEIQRTEQGDSAMYLCASSSLQGGQETQYFGPGTRLLVL.

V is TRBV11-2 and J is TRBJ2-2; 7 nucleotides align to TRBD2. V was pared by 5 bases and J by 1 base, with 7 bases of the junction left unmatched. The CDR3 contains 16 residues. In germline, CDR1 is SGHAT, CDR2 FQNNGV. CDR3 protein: CASSPWTRLNTGELFF. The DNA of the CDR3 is TGTGCCAGCAGCCCCTGGACTAGACTGAACACCGGGGAGCTGTTTTTT.

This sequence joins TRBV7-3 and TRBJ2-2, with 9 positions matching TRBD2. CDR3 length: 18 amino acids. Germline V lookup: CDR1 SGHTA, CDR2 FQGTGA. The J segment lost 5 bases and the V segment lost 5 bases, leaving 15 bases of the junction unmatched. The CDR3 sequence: CASSPFGVAGALTGELFF. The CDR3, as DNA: TGTGCCAGCAGCCCCTTCGGGGTAGCGGGGGCCCTAACCGGGGAGCTGTTTTTT. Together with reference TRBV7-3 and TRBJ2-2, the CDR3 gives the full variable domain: GAGVSQTPSNKVTEKGKYVELRCDPISGHTALYWYRQSLGQGPEFLIYFQGTGAADDSGLPNDRFFAVRPEGSVSTLKIQRTERGDSAVYLCASSPFGVAGALTGELFFGEGSRLTVL.

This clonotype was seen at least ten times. CDR3 protein: CASSYGDSNQPQHF. The CDR3, as DNA: TGTGCCAGCAGTTACGGCGATAGCAATCAGCCCCAGCATTTT. V and J are TRBV6-5 and TRBJ1-5; D remains ambiguous. The CDR3 sequence is 14 residues long. Germline loops: CDR1 MNHEY, CDR2 SVGAGI. The V end lost 2 bases, the J end lost 0 bases, and 5 bases lay between the germline ends.

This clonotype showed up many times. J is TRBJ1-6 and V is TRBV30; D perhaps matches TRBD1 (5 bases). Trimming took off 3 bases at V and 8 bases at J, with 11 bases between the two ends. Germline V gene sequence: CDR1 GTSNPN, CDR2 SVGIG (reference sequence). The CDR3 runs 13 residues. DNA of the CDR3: TGTGCCTGGAGGCCCGGAGGGGATTCACCCCTCCACTTT. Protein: CAWRPGGDSPLHF.

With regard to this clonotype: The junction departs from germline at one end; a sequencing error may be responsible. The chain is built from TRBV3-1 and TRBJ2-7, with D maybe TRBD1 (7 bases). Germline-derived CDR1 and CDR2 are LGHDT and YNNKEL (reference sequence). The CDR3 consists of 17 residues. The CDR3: CASSQEGGWDSSYGQYF. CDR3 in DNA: TGTGCCAGCAGCCAAGAGGGGGGATGGGACAGCTCCTACGGGCAGTACTTC.

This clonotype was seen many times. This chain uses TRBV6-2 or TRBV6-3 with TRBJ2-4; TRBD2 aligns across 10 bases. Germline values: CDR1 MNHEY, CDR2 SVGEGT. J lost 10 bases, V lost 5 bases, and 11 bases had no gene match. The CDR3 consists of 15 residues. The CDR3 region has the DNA TGTGCCAGCAGTGAAATCACTAGCGGGATCGGTATTCAGTACTTC. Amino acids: CASSEITSGIGIQYF.

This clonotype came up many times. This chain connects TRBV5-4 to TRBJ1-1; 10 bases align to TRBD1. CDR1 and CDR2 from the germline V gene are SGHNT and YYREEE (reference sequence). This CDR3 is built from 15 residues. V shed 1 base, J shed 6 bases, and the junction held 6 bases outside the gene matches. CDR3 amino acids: CASSLPWTGGSEAFF. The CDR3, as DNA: TGTGCCAGCAGCTTGCCCTGGACAGGGGGTTCTGAAGCTTTCTTT.

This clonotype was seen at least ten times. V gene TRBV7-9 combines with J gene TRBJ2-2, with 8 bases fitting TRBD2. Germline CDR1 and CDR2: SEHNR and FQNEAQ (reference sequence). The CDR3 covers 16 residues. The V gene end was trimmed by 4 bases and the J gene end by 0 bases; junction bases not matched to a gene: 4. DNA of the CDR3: TGTGCCAGCAGCTCCAGACTAGCGCCGAACACCGGGGAGCTGTTTTTT. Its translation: CASSSRLAPNTGELFF.

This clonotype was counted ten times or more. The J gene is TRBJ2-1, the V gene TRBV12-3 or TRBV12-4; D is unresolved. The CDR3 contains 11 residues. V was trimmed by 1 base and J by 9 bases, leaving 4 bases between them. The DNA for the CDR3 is TGTGCCAGCAGTTTAGGTTCTGAGCAGTTCTTC. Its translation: CASSLGSEQFF.

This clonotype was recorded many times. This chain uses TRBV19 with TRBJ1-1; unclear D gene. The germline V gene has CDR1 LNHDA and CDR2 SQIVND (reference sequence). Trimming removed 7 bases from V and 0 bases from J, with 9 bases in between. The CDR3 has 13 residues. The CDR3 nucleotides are TGTGCCAGTAACCCGACTTTGAACACTGAAGCTTTCTTT. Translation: CASNPTLNTEAFF.

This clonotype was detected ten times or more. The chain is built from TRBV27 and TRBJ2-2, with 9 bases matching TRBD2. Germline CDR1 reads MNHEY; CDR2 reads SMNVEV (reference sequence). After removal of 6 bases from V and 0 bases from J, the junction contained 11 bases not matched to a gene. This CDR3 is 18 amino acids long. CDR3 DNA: TGTGCCAGCAGACACAACTGGCGGGGGGGCGCGAACACCGGGGAGCTGTTTTTT. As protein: CASRHNWRGGANTGELFF.

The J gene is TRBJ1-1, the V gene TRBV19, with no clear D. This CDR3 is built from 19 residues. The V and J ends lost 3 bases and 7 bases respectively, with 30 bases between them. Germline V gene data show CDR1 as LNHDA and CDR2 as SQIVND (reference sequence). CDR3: CASSMDPHDAGRTWGEAFF. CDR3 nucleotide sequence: TGTGCCAGTAGTATGGATCCTCACGATGCAGGACGTACATGGGGTGAAGCTTTCTTT.

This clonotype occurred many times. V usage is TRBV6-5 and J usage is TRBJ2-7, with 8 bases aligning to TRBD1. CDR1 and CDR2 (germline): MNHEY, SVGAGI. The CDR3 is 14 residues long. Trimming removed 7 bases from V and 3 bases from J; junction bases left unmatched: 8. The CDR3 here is CASIYGTGSYEQYF. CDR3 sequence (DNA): TGTGCCAGCATTTATGGGACAGGAAGCTACGAGCAGTACTTC.

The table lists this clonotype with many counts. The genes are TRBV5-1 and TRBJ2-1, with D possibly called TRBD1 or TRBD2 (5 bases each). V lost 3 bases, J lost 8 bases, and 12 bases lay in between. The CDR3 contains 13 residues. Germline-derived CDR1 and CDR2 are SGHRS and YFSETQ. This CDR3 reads CASSSNGADEQFF. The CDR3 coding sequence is TGCGCCAGCAGCTCCAACGGGGCGGATGAGCAGTTCTTC.

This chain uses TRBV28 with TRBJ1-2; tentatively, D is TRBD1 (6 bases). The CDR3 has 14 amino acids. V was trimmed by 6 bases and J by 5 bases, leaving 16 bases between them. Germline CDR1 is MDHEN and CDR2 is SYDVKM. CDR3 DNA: TGTGCCAGCAGGGGGGGGGGGGCAACTTATGGCTACACCTTC. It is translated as CASRGGGATYGYTF.

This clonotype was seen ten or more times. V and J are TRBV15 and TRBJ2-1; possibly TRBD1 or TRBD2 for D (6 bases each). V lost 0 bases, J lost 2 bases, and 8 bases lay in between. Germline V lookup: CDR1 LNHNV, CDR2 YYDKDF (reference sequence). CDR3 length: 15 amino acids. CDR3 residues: CATSREGGPYNEQFF. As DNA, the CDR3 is TGTGCCACCAGCAGAGAGGGGGGCCCCTACAATGAGCAGTTCTTC.

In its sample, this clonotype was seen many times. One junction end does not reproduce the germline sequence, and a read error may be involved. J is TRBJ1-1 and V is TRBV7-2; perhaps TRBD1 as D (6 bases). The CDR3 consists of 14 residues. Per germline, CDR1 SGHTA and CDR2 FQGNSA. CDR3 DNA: TGTGCCAGCAGCACCCGGGACATGTACACTGAAGCCTTCTTT. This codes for CASSTRDMYTEAFF.

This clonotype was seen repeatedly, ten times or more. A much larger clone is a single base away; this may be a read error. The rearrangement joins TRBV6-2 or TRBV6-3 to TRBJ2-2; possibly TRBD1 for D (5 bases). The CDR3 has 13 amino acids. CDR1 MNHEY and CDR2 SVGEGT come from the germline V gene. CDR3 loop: CATSVDSTGELFF. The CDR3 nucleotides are TGTGCCACCAGTGTAGACAGTACCGGGGAGCTGTTTTTT.

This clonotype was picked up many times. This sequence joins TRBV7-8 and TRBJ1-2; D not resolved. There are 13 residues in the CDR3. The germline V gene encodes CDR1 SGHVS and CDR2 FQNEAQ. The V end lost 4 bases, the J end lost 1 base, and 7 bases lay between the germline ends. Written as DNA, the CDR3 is TGTGCCAGCAGCTCGCGGGGTAACTATGGCTACACCTTC. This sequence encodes CASSSRGNYGYTF. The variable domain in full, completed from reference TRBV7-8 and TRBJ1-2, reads GAGVSQSPRYKVAKRGQDVALRCDPISGHVSLFWYQQALGQGPEFLTYFQNEAQLDKSGLPSDRFFAERPEGSVSTLKIQRTQQEDSAVYLCASSSRGNYGYTFGSGTRLTVV.

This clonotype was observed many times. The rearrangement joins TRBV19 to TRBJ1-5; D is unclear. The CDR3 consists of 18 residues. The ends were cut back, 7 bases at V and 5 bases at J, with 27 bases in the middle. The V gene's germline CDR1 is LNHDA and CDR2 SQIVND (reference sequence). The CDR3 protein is CASTAPEDAGYFDQPQHF. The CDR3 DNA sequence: TGTGCCAGTACCGCCCCGGAGGACGCGGGGTACTTCGATCAGCCCCAGCATTTT.

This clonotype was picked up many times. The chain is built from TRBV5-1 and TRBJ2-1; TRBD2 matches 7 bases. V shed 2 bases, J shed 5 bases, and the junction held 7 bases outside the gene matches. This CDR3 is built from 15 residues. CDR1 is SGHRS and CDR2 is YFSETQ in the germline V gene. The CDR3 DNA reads TGCGCCAGCAGCTTCGCCGCGGGAGTAAACAATGAGCAGTTCTTC. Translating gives CASSFAAGVNNEQFF.

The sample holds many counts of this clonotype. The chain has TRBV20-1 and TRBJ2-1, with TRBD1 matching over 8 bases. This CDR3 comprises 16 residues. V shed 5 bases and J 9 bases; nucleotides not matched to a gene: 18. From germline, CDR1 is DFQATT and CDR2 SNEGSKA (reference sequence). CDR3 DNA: TGCAGTGCTTTATCGGACAGGGAGAATGCATATATTGAGCAGTTCTTC. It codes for CSALSDRENAYIEQFF.

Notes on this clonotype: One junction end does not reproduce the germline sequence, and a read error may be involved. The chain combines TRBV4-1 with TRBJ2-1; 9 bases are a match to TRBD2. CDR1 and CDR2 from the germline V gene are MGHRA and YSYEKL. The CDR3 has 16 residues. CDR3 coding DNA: TGCGCCAGCAGCCAAGATAATCTTGCGGGGGGGGATGATCAGTTCTTC. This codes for CASSQDNLAGGDDQFF.

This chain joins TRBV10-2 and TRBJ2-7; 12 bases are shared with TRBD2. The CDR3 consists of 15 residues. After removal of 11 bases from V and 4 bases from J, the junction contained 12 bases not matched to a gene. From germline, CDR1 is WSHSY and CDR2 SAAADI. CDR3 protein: CACLPRLAGDYEQYF. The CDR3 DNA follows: TGCGCCTGCCTACCCCGACTAGCGGGAGATTACGAGCAGTACTTC.

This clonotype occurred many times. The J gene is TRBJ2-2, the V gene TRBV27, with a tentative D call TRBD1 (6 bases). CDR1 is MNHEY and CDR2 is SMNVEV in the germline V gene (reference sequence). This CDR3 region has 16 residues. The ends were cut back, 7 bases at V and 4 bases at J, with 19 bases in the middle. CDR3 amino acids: CASTPSPTGGTGELFF. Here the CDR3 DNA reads TGTGCCAGCACCCCTAGCCCGACAGGAGGCACCGGGGAGCTGTTTTTT.

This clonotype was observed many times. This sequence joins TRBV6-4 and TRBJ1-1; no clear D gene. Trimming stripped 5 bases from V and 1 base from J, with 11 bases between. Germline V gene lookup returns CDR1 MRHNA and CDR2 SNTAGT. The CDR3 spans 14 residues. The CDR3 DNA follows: TGTGCCAGCAGTAATGGTGGGGAGAACACTGAAGCTTTCTTT. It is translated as CASSNGGENTEAFF.

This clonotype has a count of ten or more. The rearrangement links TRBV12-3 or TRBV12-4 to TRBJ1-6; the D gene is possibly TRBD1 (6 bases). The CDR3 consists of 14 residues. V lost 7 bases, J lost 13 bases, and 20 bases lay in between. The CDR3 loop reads CASTRGQRQGPLHF. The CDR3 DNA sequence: TGTGCCAGCACCCGAGGACAGCGTCAGGGGCCCCTCCACTTT.

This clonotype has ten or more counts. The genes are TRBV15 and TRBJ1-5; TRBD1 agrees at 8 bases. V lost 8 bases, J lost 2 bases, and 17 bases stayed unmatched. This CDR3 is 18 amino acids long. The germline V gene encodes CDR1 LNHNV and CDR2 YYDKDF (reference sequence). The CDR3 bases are TGTGCCACCGAAAGGCGGGGGACAGGTTTGAGGGGCAATCAGCCCCAGCATTTT. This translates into CATERRGTGLRGNQPQHF.

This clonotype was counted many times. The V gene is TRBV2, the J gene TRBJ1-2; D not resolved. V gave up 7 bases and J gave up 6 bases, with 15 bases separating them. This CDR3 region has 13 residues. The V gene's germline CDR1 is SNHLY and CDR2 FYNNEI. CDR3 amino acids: CASKTPGSNGYTF. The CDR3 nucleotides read TGTGCCAGCAAAACCCCGGGATCTAATGGCTACACCTTC.

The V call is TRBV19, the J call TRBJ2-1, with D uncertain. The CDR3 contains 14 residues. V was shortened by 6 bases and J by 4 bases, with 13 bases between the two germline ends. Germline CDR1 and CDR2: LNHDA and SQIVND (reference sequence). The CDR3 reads CASRIHREYNEQFF. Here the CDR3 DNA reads TGTGCCAGTAGAATCCACAGAGAGTACAATGAGCAGTTCTTC. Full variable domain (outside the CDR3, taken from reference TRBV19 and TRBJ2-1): DGGITQSPKYLFRKEGQNVTLSCEQNLNHDAMYWYRQDPGQGLRLIYYSQIVNDFQKGDIAEGYSVSREKKESFPLTVTSAQKNPTAFYLCASRIHREYNEQFFGPGTRLTVL.

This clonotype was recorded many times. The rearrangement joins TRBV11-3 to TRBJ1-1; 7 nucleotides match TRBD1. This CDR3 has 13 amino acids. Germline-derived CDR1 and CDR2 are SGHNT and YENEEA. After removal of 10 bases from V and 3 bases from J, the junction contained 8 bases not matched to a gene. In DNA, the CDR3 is TGTGCCACCACAGGGGAGGAGGACACTGAAGCTTTCTTT. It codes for CATTGEEDTEAFF. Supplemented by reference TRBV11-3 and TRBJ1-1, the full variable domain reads EAGVVQSPRYKIIEKKQPVAFWCNPISGHNTLYWYLQNLGQGPELLIRYENEEAVDDSQLPKDRFSAERLKGVDSTLKIQPAELGDSAVYLCATTGEEDTEAFFGQGTRLTVV.